This T cell receptor beta chain derives from a study of T cells in women clearing cervical HPV infection. Comments on this clone: The read ends 3 residues before the CDR3 terminus; that terminus is restored from the germline J gene.

V was clipped by 1 base and J by 4 bases; unmatched bases: 7. CDR3 length: 17 residues. Germline-derived CDR1 and CDR2 are LGHNA and YNFKEQ. Libraries were prepared by immunoSEQ multiplex PCR; TCRdb keeps only in-frame clonotypes and omits some of them. The sample table includes fewer than 50,000 clones. The chain uses TRBV4-2 and TRBJ2-4, with TRBD2 matching 10 bases. The receptor's source is a woman aged 18-70 years with a cervical HPV16 infection that either progressed to CIN3+ or cleared (not recorded which). Sequenced sample: blood buffy coat. CDR3 protein: CASSQATRTSGKNIQYF. The part of the CDR3 DNA that was read is TGTGCCAGCAGCCAAGCAACTCGGACTAGCGGTAAAAACATT.